This T cell receptor beta chain was observed in a study of T cell repertoires in cytomegalovirus infection. At the level of the study: CMV infection together with matching HLA type was indicated by public TCR beta signatures. General study points: Carriage of CMV together with the relevant HLA was identifiable through cumulative public TCR beta family frequency.

This clonotype appeared many times. Its specificity is not known. This CDR3 is built from 14 residues. Germline V gives CDR1 SGHVS, CDR2 FNYEAQ. V shed 6 bases, J shed 1 base, and the junction held 4 bases outside the gene matches. TCRdb passed the reads through MiXCR, listing each CDR3 protein once. The sample shows 270,000 or so distinct CDR3 sequences, over 15% of them seen only once. Sequencing was done on a sample of CD8+ T cells from PBMCs. The sequence came from a human donor in good health (CMV status not recorded). Some clones in this sample may be carry-over from other donors' samples. V usage is TRBV7-6 and J usage is TRBJ2-7, with 9 bases aligning to TRBD1. The CDR3 spells CASSIGQGSYEQYF. The CDR3, as DNA: TGTGCCAGCAGTATAGGACAGGGGTCCTACGAGCAGTACTTC.